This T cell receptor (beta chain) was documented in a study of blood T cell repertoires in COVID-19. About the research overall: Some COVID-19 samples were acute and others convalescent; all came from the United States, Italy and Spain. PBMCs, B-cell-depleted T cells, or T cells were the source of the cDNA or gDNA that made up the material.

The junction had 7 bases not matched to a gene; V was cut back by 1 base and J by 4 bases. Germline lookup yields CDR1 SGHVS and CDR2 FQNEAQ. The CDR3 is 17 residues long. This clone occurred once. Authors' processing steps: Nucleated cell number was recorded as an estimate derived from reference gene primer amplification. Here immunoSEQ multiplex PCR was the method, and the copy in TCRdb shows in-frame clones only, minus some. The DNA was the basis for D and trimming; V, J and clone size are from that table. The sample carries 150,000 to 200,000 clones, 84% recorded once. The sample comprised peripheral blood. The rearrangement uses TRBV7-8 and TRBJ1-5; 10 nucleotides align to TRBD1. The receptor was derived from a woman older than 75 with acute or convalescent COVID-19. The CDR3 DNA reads TGTGCCAGCAGCTTAGGGGGACAGGGGATACGAAATCAGCCCCAGCATTTT. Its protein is CASSLGGQGIRNQPQHF. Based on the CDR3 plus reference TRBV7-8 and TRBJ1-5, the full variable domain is GAGVSQSPRYKVAKRGQDVALRCDPISGHVSLFWYQQALGQGPEFLTYFQNEAQLDKSGLPSDRFFAERPEGSVSTLKIQRTQQEDSAVYLCASSLGGQGIRNQPQHFGDGTRLSIL.